Listed below are T cell receptor beta chains from one sample, sequenced in a study of CD8 T cells in Susac syndrome. TCRdb re-called the immunoSEQ multiplex PCR reads through MiXCR, storing one row per CDR3 protein. Altogether some 200,000 distinct CDR3 sequences are present, about 95% being singletons, with the ten largest covering 0.085% to 0.13%. The sequencing sample was made of CD4+ T cells from PBMCs. These receptors all come from a human donor in good health. Both conserved end residues are part of each CDR3. Each record gives: clone size, V gene, D gene, CDR3 protein. The D gene is left open where the match is weak. Size values are once, few and many counts, or a class for expanded clones, and some rows have none.

- TRBV12-3/TRBV12-4 - CASRPPGRNEQFF
- TRBV13 - CASSLVGVGDIQYF
- TRBV29-1 - CSVYGQVTYNEQFF
- TRBV5-1 - CASSLISGSNEQFF
- TRBV20-1 - CSARALGWNQPQHF
- TRBV6-2/TRBV6-3 - CASSRTPGSGELFF
once TRBV12-3/TRBV12-4 TRBD1 CASSLTLATGGETQYF
- TRBV29-1 - CSVEGFPGSTEAFF
- TRBV20-1 - CSASVAGSSYNEQFF
- TRBV15 TRBD1 CATSKPGTDYNEQFF
once TRBV7-6 - CASSERGETQYF
- TRBV27 TRBD2 CASSFRTSGSADTQYF
- TRBV12-3/TRBV12-4 TRBD1 CASSLGTGYNEQYF
- TRBV24-1 - CATSAATDYGYTF
- TRBV29-1 - CSVEDARYTEAFF
- TRBV29-1 - CSVERGTLQFF
- TRBV4-2 - CASSQEMAADTQYF
- TRBV20-1 TRBD1 CSAQDRGLSFF
- TRBV20-1 TRBD1 CSAAGTGEVQYF
- TRBV15 TRBD2 CATSRLHTSGSGDTQYF
- TRBV30 TRBD1 CAWSTGTGGYGYTF
- TRBV7-2 TRBD2 CAIRGLAGGPTDTQYF
- TRBV7-9 TRBD2 CASSLLTSGGSYNEQFF
- TRBV15 - CATSRPGAGNQPQHF
- TRBV7-7 TRBD2 CASSPGLAGVEETQYF
- TRBV9 - CASSVELGELFF
- TRBV5-1 - CASSLIGGSGANVLTF
- TRBV5-1 - CASSPDSTDTQYF
few TRBV11-1 - CASSLSSWPGRDTQYF
- TRBV15 - CATSRDQRAWETQYF
- TRBV7-2 TRBD2 CASSPQSSGEETQYF
- TRBV30 - CAWSWGQVNGANVLTF